These 3 T cell receptor beta chains share one sample of origin, sequenced in a study of shared T cell receptors in the human thymus. Repertoires were generated with immunoSEQ multiplex PCR, while TCRdb's copy carries only in-frame clones and drops some. Of approximately 730,000 clones listed, 70% to 90% were seen once; the top ten hold roughly 0.01%. These same records also appear under a second study, on human thymus T cells.

The source material was thymocytes. The receptors here all came from a girl under three years old with a congenital heart defect.

This sequence joins TRBV5-6 and TRBJ1-4; TRBD1 is a possible D gene (6 bases). The CDR3 loop spans 14 amino acids. CDR1 is SGHDT, CDR2 YYEEEE, per germline. V was clipped by 4 bases and J by 7 bases, with 14 bases between them. CDR3 nucleotides: TGTGCCAGCAGCGGCAGGGGTTCTATTGAAAAACTGTTTTTT. This translates into CASSGRGSIEKLFF. Filled out from reference TRBV5-6 and TRBJ1-4, the complete variable domain reads DAGVTQSPTHLIKTRGQQVTLRCSPKSGHDTVSWYQQALGQGPQFIFQYYEEEERQRGNFPDRFSGHQFPNYSSELNVNALLLGDSALYLCASSGRGSIEKLFFGSGTQLSVL.

CDR3 sequence reads: CASSLGDRDGVRQPQHF. The CDR3 nucleotides read TGTGCCAGCAGCTTAGGGGACAGGGATGGAGTTCGGCAGCCCCAGCATTTT. This chain joins TRBV7-8 and TRBJ1-5; TRBD1 matches 9 bases. The CDR3 spans 17 residues. Trimming at V came to 1 base and at J to 7 bases, leaving 11 bases not matched to a gene. In germline, CDR1 is SGHVS, CDR2 FQNEAQ.

J is TRBJ2-1 and V is TRBV11-1, with D possibly TRBD1 on 5 matching bases. CDR3 length: 16 amino acids. The germline gives CDR1 SGHAT, CDR2 FQDESV (reference sequence). Trimming pared 0 bases from V and 1 base from J, leaving 10 bases between. CDR3 DNA sequence: TGTGCCAGCAGCTTAGCGCTCAGGGAATCCTACAATGAGCAGTTCTTC. Translating gives CASSLALRESYNEQFF.